The rows below give T cell receptor beta chains drawn from one sample of a study of cytomegalovirus exposure and HLA in healthy donors. The protocol was immunoSEQ multiplex PCR, while the TCRdb copy is restricted to in-frame clones and leaves out a portion. The sample contains about 38,000 clones, roughly 89% of which appear only once. Material: PBMCs. These receptors originate from a woman aged 40 to 55 in good health and CMV-seropositive. The CDR3 runs from the conserved cysteine through the conserved F or W. Fields, in order: clone size, D gene, J gene, V gene, CDR3 protein, CDR3 DNA. The D gene is left open where the match is weak. Clone sizes are given selectively: once, few, many, or a class where the clone is expanded.

>once|.|TRBJ1-5|TRBV30
CAWSVPNIQPQHF
TGTGCCTGGAGTGTACCCAACATTCAGCCCCAGCATTTT
>.|TRBD2|TRBJ2-5|TRBV14
CASSDRDYYQETQYF
TGTGCCAGCAGCGACCGGGACTACTACCAAGAGACCCAGTACTTC
>.|.|TRBJ2-5|TRBV11-2
CASSLGHLFEETQYF
TGTGCCAGCAGCTTAGGGCACCTGTTTGAAGAGACCCAGTACTTC
>.|.|TRBJ1-5|TRBV10-3
CAISGRGGSQPQHF
TGTGCCATCAGTGGCAGGGGTGGAAGCCAGCCCCAGCATTTT
>few|.|TRBJ1-4|TRBV28
CASRLHPEGVDEKLFF
TGTGCCAGCAGACTCCATCCCGAAGGGGTTGATGAAAAACTGTTTTTT
>.|TRBD1|TRBJ1-6|TRBV5-3
CARSTGQGNSPLHF
TGTGCCAGAAGCACAGGACAGGGGAATTCACCCCTCCACTTT
>.|TRBD2|TRBJ2-1|TRBV30
CAWSGPPGGTYNEQFF
TGTGCCTGGAGCGGACCTCCCGGGGGGACCTACAATGAGCAGTTCTTC
>.|TRBD1|TRBJ1-1|TRBV7-2
CASSLRDRDEAFF
TGTGCCAGCAGCTTAAGGGACAGGGATGAAGCTTTCTTT
>.|.|TRBJ1-3|TRBV28
CASSLEGVDTIYF
TGTGCCAGCAGTTTAGAGGGGGTAGACACCATATATTTT
>.|.|TRBJ1-1|TRBV5-1
CASSLVDGGNTEAFF
TGCGCCAGCAGCTTAGTCGACGGGGGAAACACTGAAGCTTTCTTT
>.|.|TRBJ1-2|TRBV25-1
CASRSGANYGYTF
TGTGCCAGCAGGTCGGGAGCTAACTATGGCTACACCTTC
>.|.|TRBJ1-4|TRBV30
CAWSVIREKLFF
TGTGCCTGGAGTGTAATCCGTGAAAAACTGTTTTTT
>once|.|TRBJ1-2|TRBV4-2
CASSQDQKGGPYGYTF
TGTGCCAGCAGCCAAGATCAGAAAGGCGGCCCCTATGGCTACACCTTC
>few|.|TRBJ1-4|TRBV7-8
CASNRVREKLFF
TGTGCCAGCAACAGGGTTCGGGAAAAACTGTTTTTT
>once|TRBD2|TRBJ2-5|TRBV5-1
CASSLELAGGQETQYF
TGCGCCAGCAGCTTGGAACTAGCGGGGGGGCAAGAGACCCAGTACTTC
>.|TRBD1|TRBJ1-3|TRBV10-1
CASSERTGDSGNTIYF
TGCGCCAGCAGTGAACGAACAGGGGACTCTGGAAACACCATATATTTT
>.|TRBD1|TRBJ1-1|TRBV6-6
CASSYGTGVNTEAFF
TGTGCCAGCAGTTACGGAACAGGGGTGAACACTGAAGCTTTCTTT
>once|TRBD1|TRBJ1-1|TRBV7-4
CASRVQGARNTEAFF
TGTGCCAGCAGGGTACAGGGGGCGCGGAACACTGAAGCTTTCTTT
>once|.|TRBJ2-7|TRBV6-6
CASSYEASSYEQYF
TGTGCCAGCAGTTACGAGGCCAGCTCCTACGAGCAGTACTTC
>.|.|TRBJ1-2|TRBV6-6
CASSSSQGGYTF
TGTGCCAGCAGTTCTTCACAGGGCGGCTACACCTTC
>.|TRBD1|TRBJ1-1|TRBV6-5
CASSYYGQANEAFF
TGTGCCAGCAGTTACTACGGACAGGCAAATGAAGCTTTCTTT
>.|.|TRBJ2-5|TRBV7-2
CASSLARAETQYF
TGTGCCAGCAGCTTAGCGAGGGCGGAGACCCAGTACTTC
>.|TRBD1|TRBJ1-1|TRBV5-1
CASSLYDRDVTEAFF
TGCGCCAGCAGCTTGTACGACAGGGACGTAACTGAAGCTTTCTTT
>.|TRBD1|TRBJ1-1|TRBV6-1
CASVRTGKTEAFF
TGTGCCAGCGTAAGGACAGGAAAAACTGAAGCTTTCTTT
>.|TRBD1|TRBJ2-7|TRBV7-9
CSSSLSAGTGFSEQYF
TGTTCCAGCAGCTTATCAGCCGGGACAGGATTCTCCGAGCAGTACTTC
>.|TRBD1|TRBJ1-5|TRBV5-6
CASSLDRAGQPQHF
TGTGCCAGCAGCCTAGACAGGGCCGGGCAGCCCCAGCATTTT
>.|TRBD2|TRBJ2-3|TRBV5-1
CASSLSLSGEVDTQYF
TGCGCCAGCAGCTTGTCGCTTAGCGGGGAGGTAGATACGCAGTATTTT
>.|.|TRBJ1-2|TRBV10-3
CAISEDDNRGYTF
TGTGCCATCAGTGAGGATGACAATCGCGGCTACACCTTC
>.|.|TRBJ2-3|TRBV5-1
CASSFDRGTDTQYF
TGCGCCAGCAGCTTTGACCGGGGCACAGATACGCAGTATTTT
>.|TRBD2|TRBJ2-7|TRBV7-2
CASSAAGLAALMREQYF
TGTGCCAGCAGCGCGGCGGGACTAGCGGCACTGATGCGCGAGCAGTACTTC
>.|TRBD1|TRBJ2-7|TRBV5-1
CASSSGTENYEQYF
TGCGCCAGCAGCTCCGGGACAGAAAACTACGAGCAGTACTTC
>.|.|TRBJ2-3|TRBV5-1
CASSLGGSTDTQYF
TGCGCCAGCAGCTTGGGAGGGTCCACAGATACGCAGTATTTT
>.|.|TRBJ1-5|TRBV9
CASSVAGGKNQPQHF
TGTGCCAGCAGCGTAGCGGGGGGAAAGAATCAGCCCCAGCATTTT
>.|TRBD1|TRBJ1-2|TRBV5-4
CASSLRTGDGYTF
TGTGCCAGCAGCTTGAGGACAGGGGATGGCTACACCTTC
>.|.|TRBJ2-2|TRBV7-8
CASSSRYTGELFF
TGTGCCAGCAGCTCTCGGTATACCGGGGAGCTGTTTTTT
>.|TRBD1|TRBJ1-3|TRBV6-5
CASSQQGNPGNTIYF
TGTGCCAGCAGTCAACAGGGGAACCCTGGAAACACCATATATTTT
>.|.|TRBJ1-6|TRBV6-1
CASSEVGGSSYNSPLHF
TGTGCCAGCAGTGAAGTCGGGGGAAGCTCCTATAATTCACCCCTCCACTTT
>.|TRBD2|TRBJ2-5|TRBV5-1
CASSLEAGDLRRETQYF
TGCGCCAGCAGCTTGGAAGCGGGGGATTTGCGACGAGAGACCCAGTACTTC
>.|.|TRBJ2-3|TRBV6-5
CASSYSEVADTQYF
TGTGCCAGCAGTTACTCAGAGGTGGCAGATACGCAGTATTTT
>.|TRBD2|TRBJ2-5|TRBV4-1
CASSQTSGGAQETQYF
TGCGCCAGCAGCCAGACTAGCGGGGGGGCCCAAGAGACCCAGTACTTC
>.|TRBD1|TRBJ1-2|TRBV5-4
CASRNDRGLYGYTF
TGTGCCAGCAGAAATGACAGGGGGCTATATGGCTACACCTTC
>.|TRBD1|TRBJ1-2|TRBV9
CASSVATGGYGYTF
TGTGCCAGCAGCGTAGCAACAGGGGGGTATGGCTACACCTTC
>few|.|TRBJ1-4|TRBV5-6
CASGLRANEKLFF
TGTGCCAGCGGACTTAGGGCGAATGAAAAACTGTTTTTT
>.|.|TRBJ2-2|TRBV9
CASSVGGVGITGELFF
TGTGCCAGCAGCGTAGGGGGGGTGGGAATCACCGGGGAGCTGTTTTTT